This TCR beta chain was obtained from a study of blood T cell repertoires in COVID-19. The wider study: Researchers got acute and convalescent COVID-19 samples from the United States, Italy and Spain.

Clones were sequenced by immunoSEQ multiplex PCR, and TCRdb holds only the in-frame ones, with some missing. This sample has fewer than 650,000 clones; 70% to 90% occur once, and the top ten carry about 8%. Trimming stripped 7 bases from V and 1 base from J, with 14 bases between. Per germline, CDR1 SGHRS and CDR2 YFSETQ. The CDR3 extends over 14 amino acids. V usage is TRBV5-1 and J usage is TRBJ1-1; D is ambiguous. The sample taken for sequencing was peripheral blood. The sequence was collected from a woman aged 45-60 years with COVID-19, enrolled during active disease. The CDR3 DNA is TGCGCCAGCTATACCGGAGGGCCGAACACTGAAGCTTTCTTT. Encoded protein: CASYTGGPNTEAFF.